One sample yielded the 18 T cell receptor beta chains listed below, sequenced in a study of T cell responses to AZD1222 COVID-19 vaccine. Assay used: immunoSEQ multiplex PCR; TCRdb lists only in-frame clones, some missing. The top ten hold approximately 9% of the sample, which has 150,000 to 180,000 clones, 80% to 90% seen once. The sample was peripheral blood, taken 28 days after the second AZD1222 dose. The receptors were gathered from an adult who received the AZD1222 COVID-19 vaccine.

The chain is built from TRBV24-1 and TRBJ1-2; D call uncertain. CDR1 and CDR2 (germline): KGHDR, SFDVKD. V was cut by 5 bases and J by 0 bases, with 6 bases left in between. The CDR3 is made up of 13 amino acids. The CDR3 is CATSGTANYGYTF. CDR3 in DNA: TGTGCCACCAGTGGTACCGCTAACTATGGCTACACCTTC.

The chain joins TRBV9 to TRBJ2-7, with D possibly being TRBD1 or TRBD2 (6 bases each). V gave up 1 base and J gave up 3 bases, with 14 bases separating them. The CDR3 is 15 residues long. CDR1 is SGDLS, CDR2 YYNGEE, per germline. The CDR3 sequence: CASSVYGGLNYEQYF. The CDR3 nucleotides are TGTGCCAGCAGCGTATATGGGGGGCTTAACTACGAGCAGTACTTC.

This chain links TRBV2 with TRBJ2-7; D is unresolved. CDR3 length equals 11 residues. Germline CDR1 SNHLY, CDR2 FYNNEI. Trimming took 7 bases from V and 6 from J, leaving 10 bases between them. CDR3 loop: CASTRMGEQYF. The CDR3 region has the DNA TGTGCCAGCACTAGAATGGGCGAGCAGTACTTC. Filled out from reference TRBV2 and TRBJ2-7, the complete variable domain reads EPEVTQTPSHQVTQMGQEVILRCVPISNHLYFYWYRQILGQKVEFLVSFYNNEISEKSEIFDDQFSVERPDGSNFTLKIRSTKLEDSAMYFCASTRMGEQYFGPGTRLTVT.

The table lists this clone with a count of one. V gene TRBV3-1 (or the pseudogene TRBV3-2) combines with J gene TRBJ1-6; 7 nucleotides agree with TRBD1. The CDR3 has 17 residues. V dropped 2 bases and J dropped 5; count of bases not matched to a gene: 9. CDR1 and CDR2 from the germline V gene are LGHDT and YNNKEL (reference sequence). The DNA of the CDR3 is TGTGCCAGCAGCCAACCCCCCGGCAGGGGGAATAATTCACCCCTCCACTTT. Protein product: CASSQPPGRGNNSPLHF.

The V call is TRBV5-4, the J call TRBJ1-1, with D perhaps matching TRBD1 (5 bases). The germline V and J ends were trimmed by 1 base and 5 bases, with 12 bases remaining between them. Germline V lookup: CDR1 SGHNT, CDR2 YYREEE (reference sequence). The CDR3 extends over 14 amino acids. The CDR3: CASSLLGHGTEAFF. CDR3 nucleotides: TGTGCCAGCAGCTTGCTCGGACACGGTACTGAAGCTTTCTTT.

This clone has only one observation. The J gene is TRBJ1-2, the V gene TRBV2; D is possibly TRBD1 (6 bases). The CDR3 consists of 15 residues. Germline CDR1 and CDR2: SNHLY and FYNNEI. Trimming took off 6 bases at V and 5 bases at J, with 19 bases between the two ends. CDR3 amino acids: CASSLGGGRWYGYTF. Written as DNA, the CDR3 is TGTGCCAGCAGCCTGGGAGGGGGTAGGTGGTATGGCTACACCTTC.

This clone was seen once. The rearrangement links TRBV10-3 to TRBJ2-7, with TRBD1 matching 8 bases. Looked up from germline, CDR1 is ENHRY and CDR2 is SYGVKD. The CDR3 is made up of 15 amino acids. V lost 3 bases and J lost 1; bases outside the gene matches: 5. The CDR3 protein is CAISESRGRSYEQYF. The CDR3 region has the DNA TGTGCCATCAGTGAAAGCAGGGGGCGATCCTACGAGCAGTACTTC.

The chain uses TRBV28 and TRBJ2-5; D is possibly TRBD1 (6 bases). CDR1 is MDHEN, CDR2 SYDVKM, per germline. The CDR3 totals 12 residues. Trimming stripped 5 bases from V and 5 bases from J, with 9 bases between. Here the CDR3 reads CASSTGIETQYF. The CDR3 DNA follows: TGTGCCAGCAGTACAGGGATCGAGACCCAGTACTTC.

The chain is built from TRBV19 and TRBJ2-1, with TRBD1 identical over 8 bases. V trimming: 1 base; J trimming: 4 bases; junction bases outside the gene matches: 3. This CDR3 comprises 15 residues. Germline-derived CDR1 and CDR2 are LNHDA and SQIVND (reference sequence). DNA for the CDR3: TGTGCCAGTAGTATAGGACAGGGGAGTTACAATGAGCAGTTCTTC. Its translation: CASSIGQGSYNEQFF.

As to this clone: The sample holds other DNA sequences that translate to the same CDR3. CDR3 DNA: TGTGCCAGCAGGGGGGACTCTTCCTACGAGCAGTACTTC. As protein: CASRGDSSYEQYF. The chain is built from TRBV2 and TRBJ2-7, with a tentative D call TRBD2 (6 bases). The germline CDR1 and CDR2 sequences are SNHLY and FYNNEI. CDR3 size: 13 residues. V was cut by 6 bases and J by 1 base, with 10 bases left in between. Filled out from reference TRBV2 and TRBJ2-7, the complete variable domain reads EPEVTQTPSHQVTQMGQEVILRCVPISNHLYFYWYRQILGQKVEFLVSFYNNEISEKSEIFDDQFSVERPDGSNFTLKIRSTKLEDSAMYFCASRGDSSYEQYFGPGTRLTVT.

CDR3 coding DNA: TGTGCCAGCAGCCAAAGATTAGCGGGAGGAATCGGGGAGCTGTTTTTT. It yields the protein CASSQRLAGGIGELFF. The J gene is TRBJ2-2, the V gene TRBV3-1 (or the pseudogene TRBV3-2), with 10 bases aligning to TRBD2. The CDR3 is 16 amino acids. Germline V gene data show CDR1 as LGHDT and CDR2 as YNNKEL (reference sequence). Trimming cost V 2 bases and J 7 bases; bases outside gene matches: 7.

The V call is TRBV5-4, the J call TRBJ2-3; TRBD2 agrees at 8 bases. The junction had 10 bases not matched to a gene; V was cut back by 4 bases and J by 6 bases. This CDR3 has 15 amino acids. Germline V CDR1 and CDR2: SGHNT, YYREEE (reference sequence). CDR3 region: CASSNKATSVDTQYF. The CDR3 region has the DNA TGTGCCAGCAGCAATAAGGCGACTAGCGTGGATACGCAGTATTTT.

This chain connects TRBV2 to TRBJ2-2; 8 nucleotides line up with TRBD1. J lost 9 bases, V lost 6 bases, and 9 bases had no gene match. Germline loops: CDR1 SNHLY, CDR2 FYNNEI. The CDR3 consists of 14 residues. CDR3 amino acids: CASRPDRGGRELFF. For the CDR3, the DNA is TGTGCCAGCAGACCCGACAGGGGAGGCAGGGAGCTGTTTTTT. Based on the CDR3 plus reference TRBV2 and TRBJ2-2, the full variable domain is EPEVTQTPSHQVTQMGQEVILRCVPISNHLYFYWYRQILGQKVEFLVSFYNNEISEKSEIFDDQFSVERPDGSNFTLKIRSTKLEDSAMYFCASRPDRGGRELFFGEGSRLTVL.

This chain connects TRBV6-2 or TRBV6-3 to TRBJ1-3; D is unclear. The CDR3 spans 14 residues. With 4 bases removed from V and 4 bases from J, the gap between germline ends came to 11 bases. CDR1 MNHEY and CDR2 SVGEGT come from the germline V gene. CDR3 coding DNA: TGTGCCAGCAGTTTCACGCCCGAAGGAAACACCATATATTTT. Translating it yields CASSFTPEGNTIYF.

J is TRBJ1-2 and V is TRBV28; the D is unclear. Per the germline V gene, CDR1 is MDHEN and CDR2 is SYDVKM. The V end lost 5 bases, the J end lost 4 bases, and 11 bases lay between the germline ends. This CDR3 has 13 residues. The CDR3: CASSGVSTYGYTF. The CDR3, as DNA: TGTGCCAGCAGTGGGGTGTCAACCTATGGCTACACCTTC.

This chain links TRBV10-3 with TRBJ1-3; D uncertain. The V end lost 11 bases, the J end lost 0 bases, and 11 bases lay between the germline ends. The germline V gene encodes CDR1 ENHRY and CDR2 SYGVKD. This CDR3 spans 13 amino acids. The CDR3 bases are TGTGCCGCGTCAGCTAGCTCTGGAAACACCATATATTTT. Its protein product is CAASASSGNTIYF.

J is TRBJ1-5 and V is TRBV10-3; D is ambiguous. V shed 3 bases and J shed 3 bases, with 9 bases lying between them. The CDR3 loop spans 14 amino acids. Looked up from germline, CDR1 is ENHRY and CDR2 is SYGVKD. The DNA of the CDR3 is TGTGCCATCAGTGAAACTAGGGCCAATCAGCCCCAGCATTTT. It specifies CAISETRANQPQHF.

This clone was counted once. The CDR3 DNA reads as TGTGCCACCAGAGGGACGCCCGGAAATCAGCCCCAGCATTTT. Its protein is CATRGTPGNQPQHF. The chain joins TRBV28 to TRBJ1-5; the D gene is possibly TRBD1 (5 bases). Germline V gene data show CDR1 as MDHEN and CDR2 as SYDVKM. V was shortened by 10 bases and J by 4 bases, with 17 bases between the two germline ends. This CDR3 has 14 residues.